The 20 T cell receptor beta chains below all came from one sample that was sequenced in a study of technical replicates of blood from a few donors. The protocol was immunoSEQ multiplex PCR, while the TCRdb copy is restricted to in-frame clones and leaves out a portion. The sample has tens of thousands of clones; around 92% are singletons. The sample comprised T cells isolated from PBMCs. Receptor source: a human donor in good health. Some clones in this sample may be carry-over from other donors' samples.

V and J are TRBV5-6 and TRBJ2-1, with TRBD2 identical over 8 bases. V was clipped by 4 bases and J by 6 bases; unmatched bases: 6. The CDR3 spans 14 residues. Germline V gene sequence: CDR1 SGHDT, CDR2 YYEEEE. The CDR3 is CASSRGLVLNEQFF. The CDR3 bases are TGTGCCAGCAGCAGGGGACTAGTTCTCAATGAGCAGTTCTTC.

The CDR3 reads CASSYGARDEQFF. The CDR3 nucleotides read TGTGCCAGCAGTTACGGAGCGCGGGATGAGCAGTTCTTC. The chain joins TRBV6-5 to TRBJ2-1; D might be TRBD2 (5 bases). Trimming removed 2 bases from V and 8 bases from J, with 10 bases in between. CDR1 is MNHEY and CDR2 is SVGAGI in the germline V gene. This CDR3 comprises 13 residues.

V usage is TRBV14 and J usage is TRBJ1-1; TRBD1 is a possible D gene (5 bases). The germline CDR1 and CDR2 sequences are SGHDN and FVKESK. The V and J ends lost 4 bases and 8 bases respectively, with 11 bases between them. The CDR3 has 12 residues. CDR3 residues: CASSRTTTEAFF. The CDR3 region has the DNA TGTGCCAGCAGCCGGACAACAACAGAAGCTTTCTTT.

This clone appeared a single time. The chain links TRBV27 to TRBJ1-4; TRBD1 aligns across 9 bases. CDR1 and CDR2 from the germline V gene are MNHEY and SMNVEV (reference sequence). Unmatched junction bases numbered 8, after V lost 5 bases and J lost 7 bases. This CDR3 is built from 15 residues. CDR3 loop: CASSNPGQGGEKLFF. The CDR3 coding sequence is TGTGCCAGCAGTAACCCGGGACAGGGAGGTGAAAAACTGTTTTTT.

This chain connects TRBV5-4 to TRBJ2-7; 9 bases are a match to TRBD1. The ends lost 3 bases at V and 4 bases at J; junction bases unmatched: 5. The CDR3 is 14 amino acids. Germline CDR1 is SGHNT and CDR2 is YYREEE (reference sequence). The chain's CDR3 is CASSSTGGIYEQYF. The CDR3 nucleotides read TGTGCCAGCAGCTCTACAGGGGGCATTTACGAGCAGTACTTC.

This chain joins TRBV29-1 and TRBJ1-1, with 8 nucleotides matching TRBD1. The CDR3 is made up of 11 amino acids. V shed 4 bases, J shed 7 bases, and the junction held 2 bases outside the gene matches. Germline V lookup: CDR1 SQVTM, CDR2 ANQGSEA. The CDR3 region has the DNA TGCAGCGTTGGACAGGGGAGTGAAGCTTTCTTT. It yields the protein CSVGQGSEAFF. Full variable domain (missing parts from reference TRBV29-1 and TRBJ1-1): SAVISQKPSRDICQRGTSLTIQCQVDSQVTMMFWYRQQPGQSLTLIATANQGSEATYESGFVIDKFPISRPNLTFSTLTVSNMSPEDSSIYLCSVGQGSEAFFGQGTRLTVV.

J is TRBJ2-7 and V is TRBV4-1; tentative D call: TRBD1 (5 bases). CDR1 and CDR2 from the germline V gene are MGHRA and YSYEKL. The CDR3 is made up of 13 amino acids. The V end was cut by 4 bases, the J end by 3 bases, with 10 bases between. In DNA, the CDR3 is TGCGCCAGCAGCCCCTTCAGGGACTACGAGCAGTACTTC. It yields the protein CASSPFRDYEQYF.

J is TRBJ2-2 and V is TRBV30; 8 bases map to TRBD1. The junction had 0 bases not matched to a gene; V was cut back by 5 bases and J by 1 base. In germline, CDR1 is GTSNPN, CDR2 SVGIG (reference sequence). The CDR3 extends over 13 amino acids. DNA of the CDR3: TGTGCCTGGGGGACAGGGAACACCGGGGAGCTGTTTTTT. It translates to CAWGTGNTGELFF.

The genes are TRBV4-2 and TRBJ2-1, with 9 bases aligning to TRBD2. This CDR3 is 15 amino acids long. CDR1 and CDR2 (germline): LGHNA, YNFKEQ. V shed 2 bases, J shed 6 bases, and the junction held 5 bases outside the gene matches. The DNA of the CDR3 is TGTGCCAGCAGCCAACAGACTAGCGGTTTCAATGAGCAGTTCTTC. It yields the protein CASSQQTSGFNEQFF.

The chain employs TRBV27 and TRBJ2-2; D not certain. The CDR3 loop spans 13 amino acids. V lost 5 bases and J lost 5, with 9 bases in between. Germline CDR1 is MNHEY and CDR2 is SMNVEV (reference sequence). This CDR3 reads CASSVRITGELFF. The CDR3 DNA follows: TGTGCCAGCAGTGTCAGAATAACCGGGGAGCTGTTTTTT.

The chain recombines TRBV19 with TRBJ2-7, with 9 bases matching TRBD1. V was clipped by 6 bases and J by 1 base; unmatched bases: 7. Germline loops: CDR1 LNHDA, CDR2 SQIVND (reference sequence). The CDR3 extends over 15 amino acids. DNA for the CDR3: TGTGCCAGTAGACCCGGACAGGGGTCGTCCTACGAGCAGTACTTC. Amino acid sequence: CASRPGQGSSYEQYF.

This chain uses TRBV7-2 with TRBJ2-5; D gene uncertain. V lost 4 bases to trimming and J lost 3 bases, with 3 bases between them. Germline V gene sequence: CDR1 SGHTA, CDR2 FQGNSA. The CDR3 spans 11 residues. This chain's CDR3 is CASSSEETQYF. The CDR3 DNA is TGTGCCAGCAGCTCCGAAGAGACCCAGTACTTC. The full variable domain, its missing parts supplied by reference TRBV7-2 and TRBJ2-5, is GAGVSQSPSNKVTEKGKDVELRCDPISGHTALYWYRQSLGQGLEFLIYFQGNSAPDKSGLPSDRFSAERTGGSVSTLTIQRTQQEDSAVYLCASSSEETQYFGPGTRLLVL.

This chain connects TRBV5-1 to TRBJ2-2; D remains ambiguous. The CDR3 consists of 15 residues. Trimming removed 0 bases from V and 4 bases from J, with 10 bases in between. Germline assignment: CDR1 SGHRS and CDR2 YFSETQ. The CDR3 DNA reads TGCGCCAGCAGCTTGGTGTCCTACGCCACCGGGGAGCTGTTTTTT. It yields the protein CASSLVSYATGELFF.

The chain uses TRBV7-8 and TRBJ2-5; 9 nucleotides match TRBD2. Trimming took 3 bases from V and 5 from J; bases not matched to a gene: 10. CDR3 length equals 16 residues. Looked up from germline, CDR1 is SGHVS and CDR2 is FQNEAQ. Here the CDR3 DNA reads TGTGCCAGCAGCTTTACGGCGGGAGGGCCGGCGGAGACCCAGTACTTC. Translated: CASSFTAGGPAETQYF.

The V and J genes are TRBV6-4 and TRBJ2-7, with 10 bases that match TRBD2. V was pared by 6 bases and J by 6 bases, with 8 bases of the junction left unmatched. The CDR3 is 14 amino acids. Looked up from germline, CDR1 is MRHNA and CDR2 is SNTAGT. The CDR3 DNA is TGTGCCAGCAGACTCTCTAGCGGGAGTGGCGAGCAGTACTTC. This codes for CASRLSSGSGEQYF.

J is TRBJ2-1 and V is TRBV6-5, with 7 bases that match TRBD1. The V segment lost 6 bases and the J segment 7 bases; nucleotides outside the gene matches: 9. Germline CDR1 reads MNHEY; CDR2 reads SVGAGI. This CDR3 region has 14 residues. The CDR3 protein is CASRISGGLNEQFF. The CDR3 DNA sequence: TGTGCCAGCAGGATATCAGGGGGATTAAATGAGCAGTTCTTC.

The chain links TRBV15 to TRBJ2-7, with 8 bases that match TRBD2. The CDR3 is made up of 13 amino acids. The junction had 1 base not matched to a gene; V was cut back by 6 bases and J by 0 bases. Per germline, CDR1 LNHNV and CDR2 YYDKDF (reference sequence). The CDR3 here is CATSSGDSYEQYF. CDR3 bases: TGTGCCACCAGTAGCGGGGACTCCTACGAGCAGTACTTC.

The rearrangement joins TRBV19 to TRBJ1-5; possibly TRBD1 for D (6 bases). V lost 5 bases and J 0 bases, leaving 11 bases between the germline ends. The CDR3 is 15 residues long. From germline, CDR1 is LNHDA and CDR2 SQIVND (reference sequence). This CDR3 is CASSPGGFSNQPQHF. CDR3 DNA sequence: TGTGCCAGTAGTCCTGGGGGCTTTAGCAATCAGCCCCAGCATTTT. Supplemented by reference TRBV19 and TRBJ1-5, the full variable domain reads DGGITQSPKYLFRKEGQNVTLSCEQNLNHDAMYWYRQDPGQGLRLIYYSQIVNDFQKGDIAEGYSVSREKKESFPLTVTSAQKNPTAFYLCASSPGGFSNQPQHFGDGTRLSIL.

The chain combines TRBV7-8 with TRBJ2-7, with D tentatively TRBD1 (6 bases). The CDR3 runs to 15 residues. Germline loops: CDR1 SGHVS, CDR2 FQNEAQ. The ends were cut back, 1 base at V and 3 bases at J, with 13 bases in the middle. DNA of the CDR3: TGTGCCAGCAGCTTAGTATTCGACAGGAACTACGAGCAGTACTTC. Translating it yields CASSLVFDRNYEQYF.

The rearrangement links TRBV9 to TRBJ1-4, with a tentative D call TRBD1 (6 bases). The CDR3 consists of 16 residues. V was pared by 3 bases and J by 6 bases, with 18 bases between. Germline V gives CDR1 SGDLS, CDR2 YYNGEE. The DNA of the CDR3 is TGTGCCAGCAGCGCAGAGGGGGACGGAGGAGATGAAAAACTGTTTTTT. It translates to CASSAEGDGGDEKLFF.